This entry concerns a single T cell receptor beta chain. CD4+ T-LGLL patients came from Padova, Helsinki and Shinshu hematology units. This entry is derived from a study of STAT5B mutations in CD4+ large granular lymphocyte leukemia. Germline CDR1 MNHNY, CDR2 SVGAGI (reference sequence). The CDR3 extends over 15 amino acids. V was trimmed by 5 bases and J by 7 bases, leaving 15 bases between them. Assay used: immunoSEQ multiplex PCR; TCRdb lists only in-frame clones, some missing. The sample gives approximately 2,700 clones, about four fifths of which show up once; approximately 90% is in the top ten.

This TCR derives from a woman in her 70s with CD4+ T-cell large granular lymphocyte leukemia. Sequencing used PBMCs. V usage is TRBV6-6 and J usage is TRBJ1-6, with D perhaps TRBD1 (6 bases). The CDR3, as DNA: TGTGCCAGCAGTCCCGCCAGGGGTGGAAATTCACCCCTCCACTTT. This gives the protein CASSPARGGNSPLHF.